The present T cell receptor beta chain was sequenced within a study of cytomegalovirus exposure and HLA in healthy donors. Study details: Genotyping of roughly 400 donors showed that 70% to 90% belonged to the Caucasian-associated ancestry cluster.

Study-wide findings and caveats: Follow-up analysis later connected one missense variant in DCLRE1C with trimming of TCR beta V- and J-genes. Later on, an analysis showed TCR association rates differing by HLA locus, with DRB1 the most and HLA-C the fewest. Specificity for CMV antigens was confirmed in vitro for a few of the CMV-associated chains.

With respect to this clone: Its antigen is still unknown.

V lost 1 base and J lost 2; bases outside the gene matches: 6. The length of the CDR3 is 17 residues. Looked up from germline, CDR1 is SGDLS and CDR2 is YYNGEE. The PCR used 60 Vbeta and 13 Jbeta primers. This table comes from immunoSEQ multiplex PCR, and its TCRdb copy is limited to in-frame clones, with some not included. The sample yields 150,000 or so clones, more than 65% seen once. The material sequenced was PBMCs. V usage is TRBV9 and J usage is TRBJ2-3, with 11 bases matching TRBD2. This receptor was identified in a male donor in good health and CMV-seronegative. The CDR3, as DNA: TGTGCCAGCAGCGTACCTCTAGCGGGAGGATTCACAGATACGCAGTATTTT. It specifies CASSVPLAGGFTDTQYF.